The entry below gives a single TCR beta chain sequence along with its context. The assay was immunoSEQ multiplex PCR, and TCRdb's table has in-frame clones only and misses some. The data hold over 95,000 clones, with approximately 90% observed a single time. These data originate in a study of blood T cell repertoires in COVID-19. For the study at large: Acute and convalescent COVID-19 samples came from the United States, Italy and Spain.

The sequence was collected from a human donor with acute or convalescent COVID-19. The donor label of this sample is uncertain. Sequences were obtained from peripheral blood.

The CDR3 loop is CASRPDRGEKLFF. DNA of the CDR3: TGTGCCAGCAGGCCGGACAGGGGAGAAAAACTGTTTTTT. V gene TRBV2 combines with J gene TRBJ1-4, with 9 bases aligning to TRBD1. Germline CDR1 SNHLY, CDR2 FYNNEI. CDR3 size: 13 residues. V was clipped by 6 bases and J by 8 bases; unmatched bases: 4.